The T cell receptor beta chain described here comes from a study of human T cells and chemical hapten exposure. Study background: Diagnoses of alopecia areata, totalis or universalis occurred in mostly female patients.

The V and J ends lost 6 bases and 2 bases respectively, with 13 bases between them. The germline V gene encodes CDR1 DFQATT and CDR2 SNEGSKA (reference sequence). The CDR3 loop spans 13 amino acids. This clonotype occurred many times. Its antigen is undetermined. As for time point: pre-sensitization, week 0. Sample treatment: therapeutic diphenylcyclopropenone sensitization with weekly scalp DPC. Library construction involved attaching unique molecular identifiers to individual cDNA molecules, which allowed quantitative, reproducible TCR counting. TCRdb analysed the RACE reads with MiXCR anew, one entry per CDR3 protein. Found here are tens of thousands of distinct CDR3 sequences, about 6.7% of them singletons; the top ten hold 1.6%. Study findings and constraints: DPC sensitization left the count of TCRs above 1 in 1000 unchanged.

The sample here was whole blood, taken in connection with sensitization to the hapten diphenylcyclopropenone (DPC). The receptor comes from a woman aged 25-40 years with alopecia areata. Some clones in this sample may be carry-over from other donors' samples. The J gene is TRBJ1-2, the V gene TRBV20-1; the D gene is possibly TRBD1 (5 bases). For the CDR3, the DNA is TGCAGTGCCATACAGGAGGGCAACTATGGCTACACCTTC. This translates into CSAIQEGNYGYTF.